This T cell receptor (beta chain) was found in a study of CD8 T cells in Susac syndrome. Reverse transcription of roughly 0.5 to 1 ug RNA used random hexamers. Multiplex PCR with immunoSEQ amplified the TCR beta CDR3 across 54 Vbeta and 13 Jbeta. TCRdb used MiXCR to reprocess the immunoSEQ multiplex PCR reads, holding one entry per CDR3 protein. The profile shows about 140,000 distinct CDR3 sequences, 95% of them singletons. CD8+ and CD4+ T cells from blood underwent TCR beta sequencing, which was carried out in a high-throughput format. Recently defined diagnostic criteria for definite or probable disease were fulfilled by Susac syndrome patients. Negative isolation yielded CD8+ and CD4+ T cells; FACS enriched TEMRA cells. This CDR3 contains 13 residues. The ends were cut back, 3 bases at V and 4 bases at J, with 9 bases in the middle. CDR1 and CDR2 (germline): LNHNV, YYDKDF (reference sequence).

The V gene is TRBV15, the J gene TRBJ1-2, with D tentatively TRBD1 (5 bases). The sequencing input was CD4+ T cells from PBMCs. This receptor was identified in a human donor with Susac syndrome. CDR3 coding DNA: TGTGCCACCAGCAGGGTAGGGGTCTATGGCTACACCTTC. This sequence encodes CATSRVGVYGYTF.